What follows are 24 T cell receptor beta chains derived from one specimen sequenced in a study of blood T cell repertoires in COVID-19. Using immunoSEQ multiplex PCR, the repertoire was profiled, and TCRdb retains in-frame clones only, with some absent. Here the sample spans about 58,000 clones, approximately 81% being singletons. Source material: peripheral blood. The receptors originated from a middle-aged man with active COVID-19.

CDR3 residues: CAWSGGNEKLFF. CDR3 sequence (DNA): TGTGCCTGGAGCGGAGGGAATGAAAAACTGTTTTTT. The chain uses TRBV30 and TRBJ1-4; D unresolved. The CDR3 spans 12 residues. V gave up 3 bases and J gave up 5 bases, with 7 bases separating them. CDR1 and CDR2 (germline): GTSNPN, SVGIG (reference sequence).

The V call is TRBV30, the J call TRBJ2-1; D unresolved. Looked up from germline, CDR1 is GTSNPN and CDR2 is SVGIG (reference sequence). CDR3 size: 13 residues. Trimming cost V 2 bases and J 2 bases, with 7 bases left between them. CDR3 protein: CAWSPLTYNEQFF. The CDR3 DNA is TGTGCCTGGAGTCCCCTTACCTACAATGAGCAGTTCTTC.

The V call is TRBV5-1, the J call TRBJ2-1; TRBD2 is a possible D gene (7 bases). Germline-derived CDR1 and CDR2 are SGHRS and YFSETQ. Deletions cut 3 bases from V and 4 bases from J, with 20 bases between. CDR3 length: 17 residues. The DNA for the CDR3 is TGCGCCAGCAGCTACCGGGGGGCTAGCGGACGGTACAATGAGCAGTTCTTC. It yields the protein CASSYRGASGRYNEQFF.

The chain uses TRBV7-2 and TRBJ2-5, with 8 nucleotides matching TRBD1. The germline gives CDR1 SGHTA, CDR2 FQGNSA. V lost 2 bases, J lost 4 bases, and 3 bases stayed unmatched. This CDR3 spans 14 amino acids. The CDR3 here is CASSLWDRRETQYF. The CDR3 region has the DNA TGTGCCAGCAGCTTATGGGACAGGAGAGAGACCCAGTACTTC.

V gene TRBV5-6 combines with J gene TRBJ2-2; TRBD1 matches 9 bases. Germline V CDR1 and CDR2: SGHDT, YYEEEE. This CDR3 is 15 amino acids long. Trimming removed 4 bases from V and 5 bases from J; junction bases left unmatched: 6. Here the CDR3 DNA reads TGTGCCAGCAGCGCCGGGACAGGGAGGACCGGGGAGCTGTTTTTT. Amino acid sequence: CASSAGTGRTGELFF.

The rearrangement links TRBV5-1 to TRBJ1-4; the D is unclear. This CDR3 comprises 14 residues. Trimming pared 2 bases from V and 7 bases from J, leaving 12 bases between. From germline, CDR1 is SGHRS and CDR2 YFSETQ. Here the CDR3 reads CASSFSGSVEKLFF. The CDR3 region has the DNA TGCGCCAGCAGCTTCTCGGGGTCGGTTGAAAAACTGTTTTTT. Variable domain in full (rest from reference TRBV5-1 and TRBJ1-4): KAGVTQTPRYLIKTRGQQVTLSCSPISGHRSVSWYQQTPGQGLQFLFEYFSETQRNKGNFPGRFSGRQFSNSRSEMNVSTLELGDSALYLCASSFSGSVEKLFFGSGTQLSVL.

This clone was found once. The chain uses TRBV6-5 and TRBJ2-2; D remains unclear. The germline V gene encodes CDR1 MNHEY and CDR2 SVGAGI. Trimming stripped 8 bases from V and 7 bases from J, with 20 bases between. The CDR3 totals 15 residues. The CDR3 DNA reads TGTGCCAGCGGCGTACCCCTAGGCTCGGGCGGGGAGCTGTTTTTT. This encodes CASGVPLGSGGELFF.

V gene TRBV27 combines with J gene TRBJ2-7, with TRBD1 identical over 8 bases. CDR1 MNHEY and CDR2 SMNVEV come from the germline V gene (reference sequence). This CDR3 region has 12 residues. Trimming took 5 bases from V and 6 from J; bases not matched to a gene: 3. Here the CDR3 DNA reads TGTGCCAGCAGTCCTCAGGGGGCCGAGCAGTACTTC. Its translation: CASSPQGAEQYF.

The chain has TRBV3-1 (or the pseudogene TRBV3-2) and TRBJ1-2; D ambiguous. Germline CDR1 LGHDT, CDR2 YNNKEL (reference sequence). V was clipped by 4 bases and J by 3 bases, with 9 bases between them. CDR3 size: 13 residues. CDR3 region: CASSPRSYYGYTF. The CDR3 coding sequence is TGTGCCAGCAGCCCGAGGAGCTACTATGGCTACACCTTC.

V is TRBV5-4 and J is TRBJ2-3; 8 bases fit TRBD2. Per germline, CDR1 SGHNT and CDR2 YYREEE (reference sequence). This CDR3 comprises 17 residues. J gave up 5 bases and V 0 bases, and 11 bases lay outside the gene matches. The DNA of the CDR3 is TGTGCCAGCAGCTTGGGGGGGGCCGGGAGGGCCGGAGATACGCAGTATTTT. Amino acid sequence: CASSLGGAGRAGDTQYF.

The chain combines TRBV6-6 with TRBJ1-3; D not certain. Trimming left V 6 bases short and J 0 bases short, with 12 bases between. Looked up from germline, CDR1 is MNHNY and CDR2 is SVGAGI (reference sequence). This CDR3 is 15 amino acids long. CDR3 nucleotide sequence: TGTGCCAGCAGGTATAACGCGTACTCTGGAAACACCATATATTTT. Its translation is CASRYNAYSGNTIYF.

The genes are TRBV9 and TRBJ1-4; D unclear. Germline values: CDR1 SGDLS, CDR2 YYNGEE. Trimming left V 0 bases short and J 8 bases short, with 11 bases between. The CDR3 sequence is 14 residues long. CDR3 sequence reads: CASSVAYGSEKLFF. The CDR3 DNA reads as TGTGCCAGCAGCGTAGCTTACGGGTCGGAAAAACTGTTTTTT.

The chain has TRBV19 and TRBJ2-1; 12 bases map to TRBD1. The V segment lost 5 bases and the J segment 7 bases; nucleotides outside the gene matches: 6. CDR1 is LNHDA and CDR2 is SQIVND in the germline V gene (reference sequence). The CDR3 is made up of 15 amino acids. CDR3 coding DNA: TGTGCCAGTAGTCGGGGACAGGGGGCGTTTAATGAGCAGTTCTTC. This codes for CASSRGQGAFNEQFF. Using reference TRBV19 and TRBJ2-1 for the parts outside the CDR3, the full variable domain is DGGITQSPKYLFRKEGQNVTLSCEQNLNHDAMYWYRQDPGQGLRLIYYSQIVNDFQKGDIAEGYSVSREKKESFPLTVTSAQKNPTAFYLCASSRGQGAFNEQFFGPGTRLTVL.

The chain has TRBV7-2 and TRBJ2-7; D remains ambiguous. CDR1 is SGHTA and CDR2 is FQGNSA in the germline V gene. The CDR3 is 14 residues long. V lost 3 bases and J lost 2, with 11 bases in between. CDR3 protein: CASSFPSLPYEQYF. The CDR3 DNA reads as TGTGCCAGCAGCTTCCCTAGTCTCCCCTACGAGCAGTACTTC. The full variable domain, completed using reference TRBV7-2 and TRBJ2-7, is GAGVSQSPSNKVTEKGKDVELRCDPISGHTALYWYRQSLGQGLEFLIYFQGNSAPDKSGLPSDRFSAERTGGSVSTLTIQRTQQEDSAVYLCASSFPSLPYEQYFGPGTRLTVT.

This clone showed up just once. V usage is TRBV10-3 and J usage is TRBJ1-6; D is unclear. CDR1 ENHRY and CDR2 SYGVKD come from the germline V gene. The CDR3 loop spans 14 amino acids. V was cut by 0 bases and J by 17 bases, with 17 bases left in between. The CDR3 DNA is TGTGCCATCAGTGAGTCGATGGTAACAGCCCGCTTCCACTTT. Its protein is CAISESMVTARFHF.

The chain is built from TRBV19 and TRBJ2-7, with 9 positions matching TRBD2. V trimming: 3 bases; J trimming: 4 bases; junction bases outside the gene matches: 7. The CDR3 contains 15 residues. From germline, CDR1 is LNHDA and CDR2 SQIVND (reference sequence). The CDR3 loop is CASSIGAGGHYEQYF. The DNA of the CDR3 is TGTGCCAGTAGTATCGGAGCGGGAGGACATTACGAGCAGTACTTC.

This chain joins TRBV5-4 and TRBJ1-2; the match to TRBD1 covers 7 bases. Germline V CDR1 and CDR2: SGHNT, YYREEE (reference sequence). This CDR3 region has 15 residues. The trim removed 4 bases at V and 4 bases at J, leaving 10 bases unmatched. In nucleotides, the CDR3 is TGTGCCAGCAGCCCAGGACAGGAGAGAGTCTATGGCTACACCTTC. It is translated as CASSPGQERVYGYTF. The whole variable domain, remainder taken from reference TRBV5-4 and TRBJ1-2, is ETGVTQSPTHLIKTRGQQVTLRCSSQSGHNTVSWYQQALGQGPQFIFQYYREEENGRGNFPPRFSGLQFPNYSSELNVNALELDDSALYLCASSPGQERVYGYTFGSGTRLTVV.

The chain employs TRBV6-5 and TRBJ2-7, with D possibly TRBD1 on 6 matching bases. V lost 4 bases, J lost 3 bases, and 10 bases lay in between. The V gene's germline CDR1 is MNHEY and CDR2 SVGAGI. The CDR3 extends over 13 amino acids. CDR3 loop: CASSFGQLYEQYF. The CDR3 DNA reads as TGTGCCAGCAGTTTCGGACAGCTCTACGAGCAGTACTTC.

This clone was seen a single time. The rearrangement joins TRBV6-6 to TRBJ1-1, with TRBD1 identical over 7 bases. This CDR3 has 16 residues. The V and J ends lost 0 bases and 4 bases, in that order; junction bases with no gene match: 8. CDR1 and CDR2 (germline): MNHNY, SVGAGI (reference sequence). As DNA, the CDR3 is TGTGCCAGCAGTTACTCGGTTGAGGGGGCCAGCACTGAAGCTTTCTTT. It specifies CASSYSVEGASTEAFF.

This rearrangement joins TRBV7-9 to TRBJ1-3; D call uncertain. Looked up from germline, CDR1 is SEHNR and CDR2 is FQNEAQ (reference sequence). V was pared by 5 bases and J by 4 bases, with 15 bases between. The CDR3 consists of 15 residues. The CDR3 bases are TGTGCCAGCAGCCCAAATTCCATCGGGGGAAACACCATATATTTT. This codes for CASSPNSIGGNTIYF.

The chain employs TRBV27 and TRBJ2-1; TRBD2 agrees at 13 bases. CDR1 is MNHEY and CDR2 is SMNVEV in the germline V gene (reference sequence). The V segment lost 10 bases and the J segment 3 bases; nucleotides outside the gene matches: 6. The length of the CDR3 is 15 residues. The CDR3 here is CATLGLAGDYNEQFF. CDR3 DNA sequence: TGTGCCACCCTCGGACTAGCGGGGGACTACAATGAGCAGTTCTTC.

This chain uses TRBV3-1 (or the pseudogene TRBV3-2) with TRBJ2-3; D is possibly TRBD2 (5 bases). Germline V CDR1 and CDR2: LGHDT, YNNKEL (reference sequence). The CDR3 has 15 amino acids. V was pared by 5 bases and J by 2 bases, with 14 bases between. The CDR3 nucleotides are TGTGCCAGCAGCTCCCGGCGGGCTTACACAGATACGCAGTATTTT. It codes for CASSSRRAYTDTQYF.

The sample holds a few counts of this clone. J is TRBJ1-6 and V is TRBV6-1; D gene unclear. CDR3 length equals 15 residues. V shed 3 bases and J shed 9 bases, with 15 bases lying between them. Per the germline V gene, CDR1 is MNHNS and CDR2 is SASEGT. CDR3 DNA sequence: TGTGCCAGCAGTGACAGCAGGCTCGGGAGTTCACCCCTCCACTTT. Translating it yields CASSDSRLGSSPLHF.

The chain uses TRBV5-1 and TRBJ2-5; a weak D match, TRBD2 (6 bases). The CDR3 covers 15 residues. V was cut by 4 bases and J by 2 bases, with 15 bases left in between. The germline V gene encodes CDR1 SGHRS and CDR2 YFSETQ. CDR3 sequence (DNA): TGCGCCAGCAGCCCGACCAGGGCGGGGCAAGAGACCCAGTACTTC. This sequence encodes CASSPTRAGQETQYF.